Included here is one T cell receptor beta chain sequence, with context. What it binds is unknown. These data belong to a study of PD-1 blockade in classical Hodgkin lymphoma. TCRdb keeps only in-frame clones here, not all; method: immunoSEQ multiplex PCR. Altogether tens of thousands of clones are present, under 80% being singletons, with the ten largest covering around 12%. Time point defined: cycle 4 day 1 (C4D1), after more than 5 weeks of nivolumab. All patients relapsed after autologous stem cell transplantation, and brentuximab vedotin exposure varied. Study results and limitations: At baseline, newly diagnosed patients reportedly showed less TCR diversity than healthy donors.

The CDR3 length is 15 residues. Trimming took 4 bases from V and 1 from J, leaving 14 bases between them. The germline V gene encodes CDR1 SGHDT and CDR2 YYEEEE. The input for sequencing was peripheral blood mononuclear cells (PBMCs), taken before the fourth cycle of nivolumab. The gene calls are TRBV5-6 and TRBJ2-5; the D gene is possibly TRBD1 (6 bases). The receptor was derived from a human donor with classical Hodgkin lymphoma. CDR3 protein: CASSTTGKPQETQYF. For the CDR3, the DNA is TGTGCCAGCAGCACGACAGGAAAACCCCAAGAGACCCAGTACTTC.